This T cell receptor (beta chain) was retrieved from a study of brain T cells in children with intractable seizures. Study-level findings and limits: Only CDR3 sequence similarity suggested viral specificity, without known HCMV serostatus.

For this clone: What it binds is not known.

The germline V gene encodes CDR1 SGHVS and CDR2 FQNEAQ. This CDR3 is built from 17 residues. Trimming shortened V by 5 bases and J by 1 base, and 18 bases separated the two germline ends. The method was immunoSEQ multiplex PCR; TCRdb's version includes in-frame clones alone and lacks a portion of them. Of fewer than 85,000 clones in the sample, around 93% were seen once. Sequencing was limited to surgery cases with top T cell transcript signatures in brain tissue. The starting material was peripheral blood, obtained at surgery. This receptor was obtained from a boy under two years old with tuberous sclerosis and intractable seizures. The V call is TRBV7-8, the J call TRBJ2-1; TRBD2 might be the D (6 bases). CDR3 in DNA: TGTGCCAGCAGCGAGAGGGCTCCGGGAGCGTCCTACAATGAGCAGTTCTTC. This gives the protein CASSERAPGASYNEQFF.